One TCR beta chain is described in this entry. Antigen specificity is unknown. The PCR ran on 60 Vbeta and 13 Jbeta primers. Clones were sequenced by immunoSEQ multiplex PCR, and TCRdb holds only the in-frame ones, with some missing. The sample contains 150,000 to 200,000 clones, about 80% of which appear only once. The sample originates from a study of cytomegalovirus exposure and HLA in healthy donors. Study-wide results and caveats: A missense DCLRE1C variant was associated with V- and J-gene trimming of TCR beta chains in a later analysis, and an independent cohort replicated the association. A list of 150 to 200 TCR beta chains associated with cytomegalovirus was given.

Those who donated were healthy bone marrow donors. V was cut by 1 base and J by 4 bases, with 13 bases left in between. Germline lookup yields CDR1 SGHTA and CDR2 FQGNSA. This CDR3 is built from 15 residues. Sequencing used PBMCs. V usage is TRBV7-2 and J usage is TRBJ2-5; D gene ambiguous. The TCR comes from a man aged 25-45 years in good health and CMV-seronegative. The CDR3 is CASSLGSSDGETQYF. The CDR3 coding sequence is TGTGCCAGCAGCTTAGGTAGCAGCGACGGAGAGACCCAGTACTTC.